The 6 T cell receptor beta chains below all came from one sample that was sequenced in a study of T cells in localized non-small cell lung cancer. The assay was immunoSEQ multiplex PCR, and TCRdb's table has in-frame clones only and misses some. The sample consists of about 24,000 clones, approximately 84% of them appearing once. The sequences come from peripheral blood, collected before any cancer treatment. These receptors originate from a male donor aged 60 or over with stage II squamous cell lung carcinoma.

This chain uses TRBV5-1 with TRBJ2-4; no clear D. The CDR3 is 12 residues long. Germline V gene lookup returns CDR1 SGHRS and CDR2 YFSETQ. V shed 4 bases and J shed 8 bases, with 10 bases lying between them. CDR3 DNA: TGCGCCAGCAGCCAATTTCGGGACATTCAGTACTTC. It yields the protein CASSQFRDIQYF.

The rearrangement joins TRBV15 to TRBJ1-2; D remains unclear. This CDR3 is built from 14 residues. Trimming left V 0 bases short and J 1 base short, with 6 bases between. Germline V lookup: CDR1 LNHNV, CDR2 YYDKDF (reference sequence). CDR3 DNA: TGTGCCACCAGCAGAGAGGCGGGTAACTATGGCTACACCTTC. Its translation is CATSREAGNYGYTF.

V usage is TRBV5-5 and J usage is TRBJ1-3; D call uncertain. CDR1 is SGHKS, CDR2 YYEKEE, per germline (reference sequence). Trimming left V 1 base short and J 0 bases short, with 5 bases between. This CDR3 is 14 amino acids long. CDR3 amino acids: CASSLPNSGNTIYF. The CDR3 coding sequence is TGTGCCAGCAGCTTGCCGAACTCTGGAAACACCATATATTTT.

The V call is TRBV5-6, the J call TRBJ2-6, with D unresolved. Trimming pared 5 bases from V and 0 bases from J, leaving 9 bases between. Germline CDR1 and CDR2: SGHDT and YYEEEE. The CDR3 runs 15 residues. In DNA, the CDR3 is TGTGCCAGCAGTTTTCTTAGCTCTGGGGCCAACGTCCTGACTTTC. Translation: CASSFLSSGANVLTF.

V and J are TRBV9 and TRBJ2-1, with D possibly being TRBD2 (5 bases). V was shortened by 4 bases and J by 4 bases, with 15 bases between the two germline ends. This CDR3 is built from 15 residues. Germline CDR1 reads SGDLS; CDR2 reads YYNGEE. The CDR3 nucleotides read TGTGCCAGCAGCCTGGAAGTAGCGTCTTACAATGAGCAGTTCTTC. This sequence encodes CASSLEVASYNEQFF.

The V and J genes are TRBV18 and TRBJ2-3; D gene unclear. Germline-derived CDR1 and CDR2 are KGHSH and LQKENI. This CDR3 spans 13 amino acids. Trimming stripped 3 bases from V and 5 bases from J, with 9 bases between. CDR3 loop: CASSPGLLDTQYF. The CDR3 coding sequence is TGTGCCAGCTCACCGGGCCTTTTAGATACGCAGTATTTT.